This TCR beta chain was recorded in a study of blood T cell repertoires in COVID-19. Study overall: PBMCs, B-cell-depleted T cells, or T cells were the source of the cDNA or gDNA that made up the material.

This clone was seen a handful of times. Seattle researchers signed up patients amid active infection and tracked them longitudinally. Using immunoSEQ multiplex PCR, the repertoire was profiled, and TCRdb retains in-frame clones only, with some absent. The sample consists of more than 200,000 clones, approximately 89% of them appearing once. Trimming cost V 0 bases and J 4 bases; bases outside gene matches: 7. The CDR3 is 18 amino acids. The germline V gene has CDR1 LGHNA and CDR2 YNFKEQ. Sequenced: peripheral blood. The V gene is TRBV4-2, the J gene TRBJ2-1, with 12 bases fitting TRBD2. This sequence was found in a woman aged 25 to 39 with COVID-19, enrolled during active disease. The CDR3 loop is CASSQDGPSGGAYNEQFF. The CDR3, as DNA: TGTGCCAGCAGCCAAGATGGGCCTAGCGGGGGGGCTTACAATGAGCAGTTCTTC.